This T cell receptor (beta chain) was profiled in a study of pediatric ulcerative colitis. Some clones are missing from TCRdb's copy, which holds only in-frame ones; the method was immunoSEQ multiplex PCR. The sample lists about 34,000 clones; over 70% were seen once. One to two pinch biopsies were taken from the rectum during colonoscopy. The germline V gene encodes CDR1 MNHEY and CDR2 SMNVEV (reference sequence). V lost 0 bases and J lost 11, with 13 bases in between. This CDR3 spans 13 amino acids. This sequence joins TRBV27 and TRBJ1-1, with D unclear. This sequence was found in a boy between 5 and 17 years old with severe ulcerative colitis. Sequencing input: gut tissue. Here the CDR3 DNA reads TGTGCCAGCAGTTTATCGATCGCGGGGTTTGCTTTCTTT. As protein: CASSLSIAGFAFF.